These 9 T cell receptor beta chains came from one sample sequenced in a study of control samples from healthy donors and cancer patients (dated by TCRdb to about 2020). Preparation of the library involved the immunoSEQ multiplex PCR assay. The source is immuneACCESS, and TCRdb retained only in-frame sequences with V and J called. Part of the clones is not carried over; for the studies checked, unresolved V genes explain less than half of this, and the remainder is unexplained. The sample yields about 110,000 clones; approximately 82% were counted once. Approximately 7% of the sample lies in the top ten. The material sequenced was blood. These receptors all stem from a man younger than 30 in good health.

This clone was seen a few times. This CDR3 is CASSPDRPLTSTDTQYF. DNA for the CDR3: TGTGCCAGCAGCCCCGACCGACCCCTCACATCCACAGATACGCAGTATTTT. The V and J genes are TRBV7-2 and TRBJ2-3; no reliable D call. The V and J ends lost 5 bases and 2 bases respectively, with 20 bases between them. Germline lookup yields CDR1 SGHTA and CDR2 FQGNSA. The CDR3 totals 17 residues. Variable domain in full (rest from reference TRBV7-2 and TRBJ2-3): GAGVSQSPSNKVTEKGKDVELRCDPISGHTALYWYRQSLGQGLEFLIYFQGNSAPDKSGLPSDRFSAERTGGSVSTLTIQRTQQEDSAVYLCASSPDRPLTSTDTQYFGPGTRLTVL.

The table lists this clone with a count of one. The chain couples TRBV29-1 to TRBJ1-2; D is ambiguous. The CDR3 is 15 residues long. Trimming pared 6 bases from V and 8 bases from J, leaving 25 bases between. Germline-derived CDR1 and CDR2 are SQVTM and ANQGSEA. CDR3 coding DNA: TGCAGCGTCGACGGATCGGCTGCCGAAACCCAGGGCTACACCTTC. Protein product: CSVDGSAAETQGYTF.

This clone appeared once. The chain is built from TRBV21-1 and TRBJ2-4; TRBD2, the table's D call, was not compared with the DNA. TRBV21-1 is described as a pseudogene. The CDR3 is 18 residues long. CDR3 DNA sequence: TGTGCCAGCAGTACCGGGACTAGCGAGGTATTAGCCAAAAACATTCAGTACTTC. Translating gives CASSTGTSEVLAKNIQYF.

This clone was detected only a few times. This chain uses TRBV14 with TRBJ1-4; 9 bases agree with TRBD1. Germline assignment: CDR1 SGHDN and CDR2 FVKESK. With V trimmed by 6 bases and J by 6 bases, 2 bases remained unmatched. The CDR3 is made up of 13 amino acids. As DNA, the CDR3 is TGTGCCAGCAGGAGGACAGGGGATGAAAAACTGTTTTTT. Amino acids: CASRRTGDEKLFF.

The CDR3 is CASSPGLHRAFEQYV. CDR3 coding DNA: TGTGCCAGCAGCCCCGGACTACACAGAGCATTCGAGCAGTACGTC. The V call is TRBV11-2, the J call TRBJ2-7; maybe TRBD2 (6 bases). V gave up 5 bases and J gave up 6 bases, with 20 bases separating them. Germline CDR1 and CDR2: SGHAT and FQNNGV. CDR3 length equals 15 residues.

The V gene is TRBV9, the J gene TRBJ1-2; D perhaps matches TRBD1 (5 bases). The CDR3 runs to 17 residues. Trimming removed 0 bases from V and 8 bases from J, with 23 bases in between. Germline V CDR1 and CDR2: SGDLS, YYNGEE. In DNA, the CDR3 is TGTGCCAGCAGCGTAGGGTCCCCGTGGGGGGTCAGGTCGGGCTACACCTTC. It yields the protein CASSVGSPWGVRSGYTF.

The V and J genes are TRBV15 and TRBJ2-1; 7 bases align to TRBD2. V was pared by 3 bases and J by 9 bases, with 5 bases of the junction left unmatched. Germline V gives CDR1 LNHNV, CDR2 YYDKDF (reference sequence). The CDR3 runs to 13 residues. The CDR3 DNA is TGTGCCACCAGCAGCGTTCGGGGGGTTGAGCAGTTCTTC. Its protein product is CATSSVRGVEQFF.

The chain carries TRBV11-1 and TRBJ2-1; 7 nucleotides align to TRBD2. The CDR3 sequence is 15 residues long. Germline CDR1 SGHAT, CDR2 FQDESV (reference sequence). Losses at the gene ends were 5 bases for V and 4 bases for J; bases not matched to a gene: 8. CDR3 residues: CASSPSGGLYNEQFF. CDR3 DNA: TGTGCCAGCAGCCCTTCCGGGGGGTTATACAATGAGCAGTTCTTC.

The chain links TRBV11-3 to TRBJ2-3; D tentatively fits TRBD1 or TRBD2 (5 bases each). CDR3 length: 18 amino acids. V lost 0 bases to trimming and J lost 2 bases, with 18 bases between them. Germline CDR1 reads SGHNT; CDR2 reads YENEEA. The CDR3 coding sequence is TGTGCCAGCAGCTTAGAACGGGGCAGGACGTCCGACACAGATACGCAGTATTTT. Translating gives CASSLERGRTSDTDTQYF. The full variable domain, its missing parts supplied by reference TRBV11-3 and TRBJ2-3, is EAGVVQSPRYKIIEKKQPVAFWCNPISGHNTLYWYLQNLGQGPELLIRYENEEAVDDSQLPKDRFSAERLKGVDSTLKIQPAELGDSAVYLCASSLERGRTSDTDTQYFGPGTRLTVL.